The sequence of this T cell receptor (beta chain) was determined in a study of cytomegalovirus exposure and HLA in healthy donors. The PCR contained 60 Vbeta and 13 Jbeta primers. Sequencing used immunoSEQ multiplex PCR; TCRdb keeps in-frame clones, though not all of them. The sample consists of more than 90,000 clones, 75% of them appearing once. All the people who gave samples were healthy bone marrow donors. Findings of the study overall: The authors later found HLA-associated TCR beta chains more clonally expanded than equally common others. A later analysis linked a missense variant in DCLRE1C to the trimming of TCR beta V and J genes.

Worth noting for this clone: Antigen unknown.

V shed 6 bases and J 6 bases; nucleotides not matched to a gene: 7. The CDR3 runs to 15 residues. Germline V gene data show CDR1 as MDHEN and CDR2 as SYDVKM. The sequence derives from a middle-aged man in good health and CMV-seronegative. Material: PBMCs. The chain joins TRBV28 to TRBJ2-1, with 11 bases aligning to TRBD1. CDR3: CASSPAGTGGNEQFF. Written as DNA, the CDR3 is TGTGCCAGCAGCCCCGCCGGGACAGGGGGCAATGAGCAGTTCTTC.